The 12 T cell receptor beta chains reported below all come from one sample, sequenced in a study of response to subunit inactivated influenza vaccine. Using its own MiXCR run on the RT-PCR reads, TCRdb lists one record per CDR3 protein. This sample has 500,000 to 750,000 distinct CDR3 sequences, with approximately 15% found just once. The sequencing used PBMCs from blood, collected 11 to 12 days after vaccination. These receptors all come from a man between 50 and 59 years old who received an inactivated influenza vaccine.

The J gene is TRBJ2-1, the V gene TRBV9, with 9 bases that match TRBD2. The germline CDR1 and CDR2 sequences are SGDLS and YYNGEE. With 7 bases clipped from V and 7 bases from J, the junction kept 15 bases outside the gene matches. The CDR3 is 16 residues long. The CDR3 sequence: CASSYGAGGPWNEQFF. CDR3 nucleotide sequence: TGTGCCAGCTCATACGGGGCGGGGGGGCCCTGGAATGAGCAGTTCTTC.

This clonotype was found once. This chain uses TRBV12-3 or TRBV12-4 with TRBJ1-4; TRBD1 is a possible D gene (5 bases). This CDR3 is 15 amino acids long. V dropped 8 bases and J dropped 4 bases, with 17 bases sitting between them. For the CDR3, the DNA is TGTGCCAGCCGGGCCTTCGGGACGGGTAATGAAAAACTGTTTTTT. Amino acid sequence: CASRAFGTGNEKLFF.

The chain joins TRBV4-1 to TRBJ2-7, with no clear D. CDR1 MGHRA and CDR2 YSYEKL come from the germline V gene. With 8 bases removed from V and 4 bases from J, the gap between germline ends came to 18 bases. The CDR3 is made up of 14 amino acids. CDR3 in DNA: TGCGCCAGCTCCTCAAACACCGCTGGGTACGAGCAGTACTTC. Its protein product is CASSSNTAGYEQYF.

The chain is built from TRBV30 and TRBJ2-1; 8 positions agree with TRBD2. The germline V gene has CDR1 GTSNPN and CDR2 SVGIG (reference sequence). V lost 2 bases to trimming and J lost 7 bases; unmatched junction nucleotides: 16. The CDR3 covers 17 residues. CDR3 bases: TGTGCCTGGAGTATAACTTACGCCGGGACTAGGGTGAATGAGCAGTTCTTC. It is translated as CAWSITYAGTRVNEQFF. Variable domain in full (rest from reference TRBV30 and TRBJ2-1): SQTIHQWPATLVQPVGSPLSLECTVEGTSNPNLYWYRQAAGRGLQLLFYSVGIGQISSEVPQNLSASRPQDRQFILSSKKLLLSDSGFYLCAWSITYAGTRVNEQFFGPGTRLTVL.

The sample holds a few counts of this clonotype. This chain connects TRBV20-1 to TRBJ2-3, with 8 bases aligning to TRBD1. The length of the CDR3 is 12 residues. V shed 3 bases, J shed 4 bases, and the junction held 0 bases outside the gene matches. Germline CDR1 reads DFQATT; CDR2 reads SNEGSKA (reference sequence). CDR3 amino acids: CSARDRADTQYF. CDR3 DNA sequence: TGCAGTGCTAGGGACAGGGCAGATACGCAGTATTTT.

The V and J genes are TRBV11-1 and TRBJ2-4; D may be TRBD1 (6 bases). Germline CDR1 SGHAT, CDR2 FQDESV (reference sequence). The germline V and J ends were trimmed by 8 bases and 11 bases, with 16 bases remaining between them. This CDR3 region has 12 residues. For the CDR3, the DNA is TGTGCCAGCGCCGGCGTGGGACACGTTCAGTACTTC. This sequence encodes CASAGVGHVQYF.

In its sample, this clonotype was seen many times. V gene TRBV5-6 combines with J gene TRBJ1-2; D is perhaps TRBD1 (6 bases). Germline lookup yields CDR1 SGHDT and CDR2 YYEEEE. V shed 2 bases and J shed 6 bases, with 17 bases lying between them. This CDR3 has 15 residues. DNA for the CDR3: TGTGCCAGCAGCTTACGGGACAATCGTCGCGATGGCTACACCTTC. Amino acids: CASSLRDNRRDGYTF.

This clonotype was seen at least ten times. This chain uses TRBV29-1 with TRBJ2-7; 7 bases are shared with TRBD1. The length of the CDR3 is 12 residues. V lost 5 bases and J lost 5; bases outside the gene matches: 6. Germline CDR1 SQVTM, CDR2 ANQGSEA. CDR3 DNA sequence: TGCAGCGTTCGATGGGACAGACACGAGCAGTACTTC. The encoded protein is CSVRWDRHEQYF.

This clonotype has only a few counts. The chain employs TRBV12-3 or TRBV12-4 and TRBJ1-1; 9 bases are shared with TRBD1. V shed 3 bases, J shed 3 bases, and the junction held 2 bases outside the gene matches. There are 14 residues in the CDR3. In nucleotides, the CDR3 is TGTGCCAGCAGTTTGGGACAGGGTCACACTGAAGCTTTCTTT. It codes for CASSLGQGHTEAFF.

In its sample, this clonotype was seen many times. The CDR3 nucleotides read TGTGCCAGCAGGAGGGGAGTTGGTACCGGGGAGCTGTTTTTT. Its protein product is CASRRGVGTGELFF. The chain carries TRBV28 and TRBJ2-2; the D gene could be TRBD1 or TRBD2 (5 bases each). V was pared by 6 bases and J by 5 bases, with 13 bases between. The CDR3 extends over 14 amino acids. Germline V lookup: CDR1 MDHEN, CDR2 SYDVKM.

The chain recombines TRBV28 with TRBJ2-2; the D gene is possibly TRBD2 (6 bases). Trimming cost V 0 bases and J 5 bases, with 13 bases left between them. The CDR3 sequence is 16 residues long. Germline values: CDR1 MDHEN, CDR2 SYDVKM. The CDR3 DNA reads as TGTGCCAGCAGTTTATGGGGGGGACGGGATACCGGGGAGCTGTTTTTT. It specifies CASSLWGGRDTGELFF.

This clonotype has ten or more counts. The V call is TRBV3-1, the J call TRBJ2-7; tentatively, D is TRBD2 (6 bases). V was shortened by 3 bases and J by 7 bases, with 19 bases between the two germline ends. CDR1 and CDR2 (germline): LGHDT, YNNKEL (reference sequence). The CDR3 covers 15 residues. The CDR3 DNA sequence: TGTGCCAGCAGCCAGGTCGGACTACCCTTAGGAGAGCAGTACTTC. Translation: CASSQVGLPLGEQYF.